This TCR beta chain was identified in a study of response to subunit inactivated influenza vaccine. This CDR3 region has 15 residues. Looked up from germline, CDR1 is LGHDT and CDR2 is YNNKEL (reference sequence). V was pared by 3 bases and J by 2 bases, with 4 bases of the junction left unmatched. TCRdb independently ran MiXCR on the RT-PCR reads; one entry per CDR3 protein. The table includes a few hundred thousand distinct CDR3 sequences, 14% detected once. Sequencing was performed on PBMCs from blood, taken 12 days after vaccination. The V gene is TRBV3-1, the J gene TRBJ1-2, with 9 bases matching TRBD1. This receptor was obtained from a man over 45 who received an inactivated influenza vaccine. The CDR3 DNA reads as TGTGCCAGCAGCCATGGGGACAGGGCGAACTATGGCTACACCTTC. Residues: CASSHGDRANYGYTF.